What follows is one T cell receptor beta chain and its context. The data originate from a study of blood T cell repertoires in COVID-19. For the study at large: Sample material is recorded as cDNA or gDNA derived from T cells, B-cell-depleted T cells, or PBMCs.

CDR3 length equals 14 residues. J gave up 1 base and V 8 bases, and 4 bases lay outside the gene matches. CDR1 is LNHDA and CDR2 is SQIVND in the germline V gene (reference sequence). How the authors handled the data: Researchers report that nucleated cell counts were estimated from reference gene primer amplification. Sequencing used immunoSEQ multiplex PCR; TCRdb keeps in-frame clones, though not all of them. V, J and clone size derive from that table, while D and trimming were established from the DNA sequence. The table shows a few hundred thousand clones, with roughly 87% occurring only once. V usage is TRBV19 and J usage is TRBJ1-3; 8 bases line up with TRBD1. The sequencing sample was made of peripheral blood. The sequence was obtained from a woman between 40 and 50 years old who had recovered from COVID-19. The CDR3 coding sequence is TGTGCCAGTCATTACAGGGGGTCTGGAAACACCATATATTTT. Protein: CASHYRGSGNTIYF.